This T cell receptor (beta chain) was sequenced in a study of monozygotic twins with inflammatory bowel disease. TCRdb re-called the 5' RACE reads; one entry per CDR3 protein, DNA not given. The sample spans 400,000 or so distinct CDR3 sequences; the ten largest clones claim more than 2%. Study findings and constraints: There were differing immunosuppressive treatments, which may have added variability to patient repertoires. Against healthy co-twins, IBD patients had lower TCRbeta diversity (measured by inverse Simpson). IBD patients share fewer clonotypes with other people than healthy twins do, especially with disease activity. The authors could not tell different T cell subtypes apart.

The CDR3 contains 15 residues. Germline-derived CDR1 and CDR2 are DFQATT and SNEGSKA (reference sequence). A remark on this clonotype: The antigen is unknown.

The sequenced material came from blood. The receptor's source is a human donor with ulcerative colitis or Crohn's disease, or a healthy co-twin of an affected twin (not recorded which). V and J are TRBV20-1 and TRBJ2-3; TCRdb names TRBD2, which stays unverified in the absence of DNA. CDR3: CSARGGVGDTDTQYF.